A selection of T cell receptor beta chains follows, all from one sample in a study of blood T cell repertoires in COVID-19. Libraries were prepared by immunoSEQ multiplex PCR; TCRdb keeps only in-frame clonotypes and omits some of them. Of about 250,000 clones listed, approximately 84% were seen once; the top ten hold roughly 15%. The specimen sequenced was PBMCs or T cells enriched from blood (not recorded which). These receptors were collected from a young man who had recovered from COVID-19. Both conserved end residues are trimmed from each CDR3.

V	J	CDR3
TRBV6-5	TRBJ1-1	ASSSQGNTEAF
TRBV7-9	TRBJ1-1	ASSLEGDTEAF
TRBV6-5	TRBJ1-1	ASSRSGGLNTEAF
TRBV27	TRBJ2-7	ASSLTGVSYEQY
TRBV2	TRBJ2-1	ASSESGASGFNEQF
TRBV13	TRBJ2-7	ASSLGLGSYEQY
TRBV25-1	TRBJ2-1	ASSAYNEQF
TRBV30	TRBJ1-5	AWTPGFNQPQH
TRBV5-6	TRBJ2-1	ASSITGTSRHEQF
TRBV28	TRBJ2-7	ASQFLAGSIEQY
TRBV2	TRBJ2-7	ASSEVGLAGGEQY
TRBV3-1/TRBV3-2	TRBJ1-5	ASSPTGTNQPQH
TRBV7-8	TRBJ2-6	ASSLELAPGANVLT
TRBV2	TRBJ2-1	ASSKLAAYNEQF
TRBV5-8	TRBJ2-1	ASSLGQSSYNEQF
TRBV6-5	TRBJ1-5	ASSSTRNQPQH
TRBV27	TRBJ1-1	ASSLGQVNTEAF
TRBV19	TRBJ1-5	ASSMGRQPQH
TRBV19	TRBJ2-6	ASTSTGGEINGANVLT
TRBV3-1/TRBV3-2	TRBJ1-6	ASSQVQVRRGSSPLH
TRBV10-3	TRBJ2-4	AISAGGHGNIQY
TRBV7-6	TRBJ1-2	ASSVETGGYGYT
TRBV11-3	TRBJ2-1	ASSPEASSAEF
TRBV30	TRBJ2-3	AWRTSGRDTQY
TRBV7-9	TRBJ1-2	ASSLETGDGYT
TRBV2	TRBJ2-2	ASRWTGELF
TRBV5-1	TRBJ1-2	ASSGTGMGGYT
TRBV12-3/TRBV12-4	TRBJ1-5	ASSYRTAQPQH
TRBV11-3	TRBJ2-3	ASSLVGELAGETDTQY
TRBV28	TRBJ1-3	ASSLGGRDTIY
TRBV9	TRBJ2-3	ASSVGLAGGPRDTQY
TRBV2	TRBJ2-7	ASSSPGQVRYEQY
TRBV11-2	TRBJ1-1	ATLSGGRGNTEAF
TRBV5-1	TRBJ2-7	ASTGAVGSLEQY
TRBV10-1	TRBJ2-5	ASSEQGSQETQY
TRBV19	TRBJ1-6	ATNPGWPYNSPLH
TRBV11-2	TRBJ1-2	ASSSPTQVANYGYT
TRBV5-4	TRBJ1-1	ASSPGPGGTEAF
TRBV6-5	TRBJ2-1	ASSQQGIIEQF
TRBV4-2	TRBJ2-3	ASSQVPTSGDSTDTQY
TRBV7-6	TRBJ2-2	ASSFVRSPGGELF
TRBV28	TRBJ2-2	ASSLRGQNTGELF
TRBV30	TRBJ2-5	AWSVSGGQTQY
TRBV7-2	TRBJ2-5	ASSSAGGRAETQY
TRBV6-6	TRBJ1-6	ASSLFRETTKTYNSPLH
TRBV21-1	TRBJ2-3	ASSKLGGSGHGADTQY
TRBV3-1/TRBV3-2	TRBJ1-3	ASSQVLSRGGNTIY
TRBV10-3	TRBJ1-2	AISGSSYGYT
TRBV28	TRBJ2-3	ASSISGNTQY
TRBV6-5	TRBJ2-5	ASSSSKGEFRETQY